These 24 T cell receptor beta chains were all obtained from the same sample, sequenced in a study of T cells after yellow fever vaccination. In TCRdb, the 5' RACE reads were re-called with MiXCR into one record per CDR3 protein. The sample lists a few hundred thousand distinct CDR3 sequences; around a sixth were seen once. The sample here was PBMCs, taken before the yellow fever booster vaccination. Every receptor here comes from a young man who received the YFV17D yellow fever vaccine.

This clonotype was seen a few times. J is TRBJ2-6 and V is TRBV15, with TRBD1 identical over 7 bases. Losses at the gene ends were 0 bases for V and 3 bases for J; bases not matched to a gene: 14. The CDR3 sequence is 20 residues long. Germline CDR1 and CDR2: LNHNV and YYDKDF (reference sequence). As DNA, the CDR3 is TGTGCCACCAGCAGAGATCGGTTCGTTGATAGGGGGCTTGGGGCCAACGTCCTGACTTTC. Translating gives CATSRDRFVDRGLGANVLTF.

The chain links TRBV5-1 to TRBJ2-3; D call uncertain. Germline V CDR1 and CDR2: SGHRS, YFSETQ. V shed 0 bases and J shed 6 bases, with 8 bases lying between them. CDR3 length equals 13 residues. Written as DNA, the CDR3 is TGCGCCAGCAGCTTGGAACTTGCGGATACGCAGTATTTT. Amino acid sequence: CASSLELADTQYF. The full variable domain, rest sourced from reference TRBV5-1 and TRBJ2-3, is KAGVTQTPRYLIKTRGQQVTLSCSPISGHRSVSWYQQTPGQGLQFLFEYFSETQRNKGNFPGRFSGRQFSNSRSEMNVSTLELGDSALYLCASSLELADTQYFGPGTRLTVL.

This clonotype was found a few times. The chain carries TRBV10-3 and TRBJ2-2; D gene unclear. The CDR3 spans 12 residues. Trimming removed 5 bases at V and 5 bases at J, with 6 bases between. CDR1 ENHRY and CDR2 SYGVKD come from the germline V gene. CDR3 bases: TGTGCCATCAGTTCGGAGACCGGGGAGCTGTTTTTT. Its protein is CAISSETGELFF.

The chain links TRBV12-3 or TRBV12-4 to TRBJ1-1; D ambiguous. With 6 bases removed from V and 1 base from J, the gap between germline ends came to 9 bases. The CDR3 is 13 residues long. The chain's CDR3 is CASSTRGNTEAFF. The CDR3 DNA reads as TGTGCCAGCAGCACCAGAGGGAACACTGAAGCTTTCTTT.

This rearrangement joins TRBV15 to TRBJ2-5, with D possibly TRBD1 on 5 matching bases. CDR1 is LNHNV, CDR2 YYDKDF, per germline (reference sequence). The CDR3 extends over 17 amino acids. V lost 0 bases and J 5 bases, leaving 19 bases between the germline ends. CDR3 region: CATSRDPSRIQGETQYF. In DNA, the CDR3 is TGTGCCACCAGCAGAGATCCTTCACGAATCCAGGGCGAGACCCAGTACTTC.

The chain has TRBV20-1 and TRBJ2-5; 7 bases are a match to TRBD1. This CDR3 has 15 amino acids. Germline CDR1 reads DFQATT; CDR2 reads SNEGSKA (reference sequence). V gave up 3 bases and J gave up 5 bases; unmatched junction bases: 12. The CDR3 region has the DNA TGCAGTGCTAGTTATACACAGGGGCGGAGGGAGACCCAGTACTTC. Translating it yields CSASYTQGRRETQYF.

CDR3 nucleotide sequence: TGCAGTGCTAGGGAACTACTTAACAATGAGCAGTTCTTC. It encodes CSARELLNNEQFF. The chain combines TRBV20-1 with TRBJ2-1; D is undetermined. V was cut by 3 bases and J by 5 bases, with 11 bases left in between. CDR3 size: 13 residues. In germline, CDR1 is DFQATT, CDR2 SNEGSKA (reference sequence).

This sequence joins TRBV12-2 and TRBJ1-1; TRBD1, the D gene given by the table, was not confirmed from the DNA. TRBV12-2 is a documented pseudogene. This CDR3 is built from 19 residues. The CDR3 DNA reads as TGTGCAAGTCGCTCCCCTTCTCCCGGGACAGGGGTTCGGGACACTGAAGCTTTCTTT. It specifies CASRSPSPGTGVRDTEAFF.

The rearrangement uses TRBV6-2 or TRBV6-3 and TRBJ1-6; 7 nucleotides agree with TRBD1. The CDR3 is 14 amino acids. The germline V gene encodes CDR1 MNHEY and CDR2 SVGEGT. The trim removed 4 bases at V and 10 bases at J, leaving 7 bases unmatched. This CDR3 reads CASSSHRGLSPLHF. In nucleotides, the CDR3 is TGTGCCAGCAGTTCCCACAGGGGTCTCTCACCCCTCCACTTT.

The chain employs TRBV4-2 and TRBJ1-1, with D uncertain. V shed 1 base and J shed 0 bases, with 9 bases lying between them. Per the germline V gene, CDR1 is LGHNA and CDR2 is YNFKEQ. The CDR3 runs to 15 residues. The CDR3 spells CASSQGAGLNTEAFF. The CDR3 DNA follows: TGTGCCAGCAGCCAAGGGGCAGGTCTGAACACTGAAGCTTTCTTT.

The V and J genes are TRBV11-2 and TRBJ2-5, with D possibly matching TRBD1 (6 bases). V lost 2 bases, J lost 1 base, and 11 bases lay in between. Germline CDR1 SGHAT, CDR2 FQNNGV. The CDR3 totals 15 residues. The CDR3 is CASSLTGRTQETQYF. The CDR3 DNA reads as TGTGCCAGCAGCTTAACAGGGCGGACCCAAGAGACCCAGTACTTC.

This clonotype was observed a handful of times. The V and J genes are TRBV7-2 and TRBJ2-1; 8 bases are shared with TRBD1. The germline CDR1 and CDR2 sequences are SGHTA and FQGNSA. With 5 bases clipped from V and 4 bases from J, the junction kept 7 bases outside the gene matches. The CDR3 sequence is 15 residues long. The CDR3 nucleotides read TGTGCCAGCAGCCGTGGACAGGGTGTATACAATGAGCAGTTCTTC. Its protein is CASSRGQGVYNEQFF.

This chain uses TRBV7-6 with TRBJ1-1; tentative D call: TRBD1 (5 bases). There are 17 residues in the CDR3. In germline, CDR1 is SGHVS, CDR2 FNYEAQ. V lost 2 bases and J lost 5, with 21 bases in between. Written as DNA, the CDR3 is TGTGCCAGCAGCTTAAGATCAGGACACACCGGGGGGACTGAAGCTTTCTTT. Translating it yields CASSLRSGHTGGTEAFF.

The chain is built from TRBV4-1 and TRBJ1-6; unclear D gene. The germline V gene has CDR1 MGHRA and CDR2 YSYEKL. With 1 base removed from V and 7 bases from J, the gap between germline ends came to 14 bases. This CDR3 contains 16 residues. This CDR3 reads CASSQASWGTNSPLHF. The CDR3 bases are TGCGCCAGCAGCCAAGCGTCATGGGGAACGAATTCACCCCTCCACTTT.

The sample holds a few counts of this clonotype. The rearrangement links TRBV7-9 to TRBJ2-1, with TRBD1 matching 9 bases. The CDR3 has 15 amino acids. The V and J ends lost 0 bases and 8 bases, in that order; junction bases with no gene match: 5. Germline V lookup: CDR1 SEHNR, CDR2 FQNEAQ (reference sequence). The CDR3 DNA is TGTGCCAGCAGCTTAGCAAACAGGGGGCAGGATGAGCAGTTCTTC. It is translated as CASSLANRGQDEQFF. Together with reference TRBV7-9 and TRBJ2-1, the CDR3 gives the full variable domain: DTGVSQNPRHKITKRGQNVTFRCDPISEHNRLYWYRQTLGQGPEFLTYFQNEAQLEKSRLLSDRFSAERPKGSFSTLEIQRTEQGDSAMYLCASSLANRGQDEQFFGPGTRLTVL.

The rearrangement joins TRBV6-2 or TRBV6-3 to TRBJ1-2, with 11 positions matching TRBD1. V was pared by 3 bases and J by 6 bases, with 9 bases of the junction left unmatched. This CDR3 is 16 amino acids long. Germline values: CDR1 MNHEY, CDR2 SVGEGT. DNA for the CDR3: TGTGCCAGCAGTTATATCGTCGGGACAGGGGGAAATGGCTACACCTTC. As protein: CASSYIVGTGGNGYTF.

This clonotype was detected a few times. V usage is TRBV24-1 and J usage is TRBJ2-3; D perhaps matches TRBD2 (6 bases). Trimming stripped 3 bases from V and 1 base from J, with 22 bases between. The CDR3 covers 19 residues. Germline V CDR1 and CDR2: KGHDR, SFDVKD. The CDR3 DNA follows: TGTGCCACCAGTGATGGGGGAGGTAGCGGAGGCTGGGGCACAGATACGCAGTATTTT. Amino acid sequence: CATSDGGGSGGWGTDTQYF.

This clonotype was recorded a few times. The chain has TRBV6-5 and TRBJ1-1, with 9 nucleotides matching TRBD1. Losses at the gene ends were 2 bases for V and 8 bases for J; bases not matched to a gene: 3. The length of the CDR3 is 13 residues. CDR1 and CDR2 from the germline V gene are MNHEY and SVGAGI. CDR3 loop: CASSYLDRGEAFF. The DNA of the CDR3 is TGTGCCAGCAGTTACCTGGACAGGGGAGAAGCTTTCTTT.

The rearrangement joins TRBV10-3 to TRBJ2-3; the match to TRBD1 covers 10 bases. The CDR3 is made up of 16 amino acids. Trimming cost V 5 bases and J 3 bases; bases outside gene matches: 8. From germline, CDR1 is ENHRY and CDR2 SYGVKD. CDR3 region: CAISRPGQGRTDTQYF. CDR3 sequence (DNA): TGTGCCATCAGTCGTCCGGGACAGGGGAGAACAGATACGCAGTATTTT.

This clonotype was seen only a few times. The chain links TRBV5-4 to TRBJ1-1; D may be TRBD1 (6 bases). The ends were cut back, 1 base at V and 8 bases at J, with 15 bases in the middle. Per germline, CDR1 SGHNT and CDR2 YYREEE (reference sequence). The CDR3 runs to 14 residues. CDR3 region: CASSLLSGDVEAFF. The CDR3 DNA is TGTGCCAGCAGCTTGTTGTCAGGGGACGTGGAAGCTTTCTTT.

The rearrangement joins TRBV7-2 to TRBJ2-3; D call uncertain. V was pared by 1 base and J by 1 base, with 15 bases between. Per the germline V gene, CDR1 is SGHTA and CDR2 is FQGNSA. This CDR3 comprises 17 residues. CDR3 residues: CASSLVGSGIGTDTQYF. As DNA, the CDR3 is TGTGCCAGCAGCTTAGTTGGTTCGGGCATTGGCACAGATACGCAGTATTTT.

This sequence joins TRBV5-1 and TRBJ2-7; weak D call: TRBD1 (5 bases). The CDR3 runs 16 residues. In germline, CDR1 is SGHRS, CDR2 YFSETQ. V was cut by 4 bases and J by 5 bases, with 22 bases left in between. The CDR3 reads CASSLGQGLFKDEQYF. CDR3 nucleotide sequence: TGCGCCAGCAGCCTCGGACAAGGGCTGTTTAAGGACGAGCAGTACTTC.

The chain links TRBV7-3 to TRBJ1-1; no definite D call. Germline V CDR1 and CDR2: SGHTA, FQGTGA. The CDR3 sequence is 12 residues long. V lost 4 bases to trimming and J lost 7 bases, with 10 bases between them. The CDR3: CASSSAVGEAFF. CDR3 nucleotides: TGTGCCAGCAGCTCTGCAGTTGGTGAAGCTTTCTTT.

The rearrangement joins TRBV29-1 to TRBJ1-6, with 11 bases lining up with TRBD1. The germline V gene has CDR1 SQVTM and CDR2 ANQGSEA. The CDR3 consists of 16 residues. The junction had 12 bases not matched to a gene; V was cut back by 4 bases and J by 10 bases. In nucleotides, the CDR3 is TGCAGCGTTGCCATACCCGGACAGGGGGCAGGGTCACCCCTCCACTTT. Translating it yields CSVAIPGQGAGSPLHF. Drawing the rest from reference TRBV29-1 and TRBJ1-6, the complete variable domain is SAVISQKPSRDICQRGTSLTIQCQVDSQVTMMFWYRQQPGQSLTLIATANQGSEATYESGFVIDKFPISRPNLTFSTLTVSNMSPEDSSIYLCSVAIPGQGAGSPLHFGNGTRLTVT.